This entry describes one T cell receptor beta chain. There is no known antigen for this receptor. In total, approximately 690 healthy bone marrow donors made up the cohort. Cohort members were all nominally healthy when sampled, although unrecorded immune exposures were likely present. The donor was CMV seropositive and was included in the group of some 290 seropositive cohort members. Each donor provided a peripheral blood sample, and peripheral blood mononuclear cells were used for TCR beta sequencing. Genomic DNA was extracted from the blood cell samples with the Qiagen DNeasy Blood Extraction Kit. The data derive from a study of cytomegalovirus exposure and HLA in healthy donors listed by TCRdb under 2017. For the study in its entirety: According to an earlier analysis of around 600 of the donors, about 179 million T cells yielded over 100 million unique TCR beta sequences and 250 to 350 Gb of sequence data. An early release that covered more than 550 HLA-typed donors contained approximately 300 gigabases of sequencing data and 75 million to 100 million unique TCR sequences. Among the roughly 410 genotyped donors, roughly 80% belonged to the genetic ancestry cluster associated with self-reported Caucasian donors. The study aimed to test whether cataloging public T cell receptors could reveal signatures of past pathogen exposure. The T cell repertoires of 670 or so subjects were profiled by immunosequencing and related to cytomegalovirus serostatus. Besides the first cohort of 500 to 700 subjects, a separate validation cohort made up of over 100 different subjects was used. To predict cytomegalovirus infection status, the study brought together high-throughput TCR immunosequencing, statistical association of individual TCRs with disease status, and machine learning. To study patterns of TCR occurrence, a later analysis re-analyzed previously published TCR beta repertoires from 666 donors and added high-resolution HLA genotyping. The later analysis used no new phenotypic data to find candidate immune exposures, relying instead on TCR beta sequences and their occurrence across donors. An earlier analysis of approximately 580 of the donors used high-throughput TCR beta sequencing to judge whether each TCR beta V gene segment behaved as functional or pseudogenic. Donor age, sex, ethnicity and CMV serostatus were collected together with the repertoire data. A later genetic analysis used genome-wide SNP genotypes for about 55% of the 666 donors, treating that subset as a discovery cohort. All discovery cohort repertoires had been generated on a single sequencing platform. HLA typing included class I and class II loci at four-digit resolution. Typing coverage varied by locus: roughly 629-640 donors for A, B, C, DRB1 and DQB1; approximately 500 for DQA1; over 600 for DPA1; approximately 450 for DPB1. About five DR-DQ haplotypes were treated as single units for association and clustering because of strong linkage in the cohort. On average, roughly 240,000 unique TCR beta nucleotide sequences were sequenced per donor among a few hundred genotyped donors of the cohort, with 15% to 20% of those sequences being non-productive.

Libraries were made using the immunoSEQ multiplex PCR assay. For the multiplex PCR, a mixture combining 60 forward primers for TCR Vbeta segments and 13 reverse primers for TCR Jbeta segments was used. The CDR3 region of rearranged TCR beta genes was amplified from genomic DNA by a multiplex PCR assay. Amplified TCR beta libraries were sequenced as 87-base-pair reads on the Illumina HiSeq System. On the authors' methods: Across the 640 or so repertoires, a later analysis counted some 81 million unique TCR beta chains, roughly 11 million of which were shared by at least two donors. Raw reads were error-corrected and collapsed into unique sequences by a nearest-neighbor algorithm in which closely related sequences were merged to remove PCR and sequencing errors. CDR3 sequences were aligned to IMGT reference sequences to assign V, D and J gene segments. For a sequence to be retained, a match of at least six nucleotides was required to both a V gene segment and a J gene segment. A rearrangement was called productive if the CDR3 had no stop codons and remained in frame with V and J, and every other rearrangement was called non-productive. CDR3 was defined by IMGT convention, running from the second conserved V-encoded cysteine to the conserved J-encoded phenylalanine. The earlier analysis of 550 to 650 of the donors excluded any sequence lacking an unambiguous match to a single V gene segment. In an earlier analysis of 587 of the donors, V segments were called functional above 56.7% productive rearrangements and were called segregating when the between-donor standard deviation exceeded 5%. To diagnose cytomegalovirus status from the catalog of TCR beta chain sequences, a statistical classification framework was built. V and J gene assignment, in a later analysis, came from comparing TCR nucleotide sequences with IMGT/GENE-DB human TR gene sequences. In a later analysis, CDR3 sequences and most-parsimonious VDJ recombination scenarios were assigned using the TCRdist pipeline. In a later analysis, each TCR beta chain was defined by its CDR3 amino acid sequence together with its V-gene family, and reads without a unique V-gene family were excluded. In a later analysis, a few hundred highly shared, low-generation-probability nucleotide sequences were removed to address suspected cross-contamination and a sequencing artifact. In a later analysis, a clonal expansion index for each public chain was calculated from normalized within-repertoire ranks of inferred template counts. In a later analysis, generation probabilities were computed using a VDJ recombination model fitted to out-of-frame rearrangements, and the results were checked against IGoR. In a later analysis, TCR-TCR, TCR-HLA and TCR-CMV co-occurrence was scored with hypergeometric tests, and a repertoire-size bias correction was applied to TCR pairs. To estimate false discovery rates, a later analysis permuted the HLA or CMV assignments 20 times. A later analysis grouped co-occurring TCRs with DBSCAN, adding TCRdist sequence similarity when clustering within HLA-allele-positive subsets. Repertoires with fewer than 30,000 or more than 120,000 public chains were left out of co-occurrence clustering, as were roughly five repertoires with anomalous nucleotide sharing. TCRdb retrieved this table from immuneACCESS and kept in-frame rearrangements only. Not all clones are present; in checked studies, unresolved V genes account for under half, and no reason is known for the remainder. V and J calls and clone size are copied from that table; D and trimming were computed from the DNA. In this sample's table one finds tens of thousands of clones. The top ten clonotypes cover roughly an eighth of the sample.

Beyond this particular receptor, the publication reports: Most CMV-associated TCR beta chains appeared to be HLA-restricted in a later analysis, and the HLA associations seemed to be driven largely by CMV exposure. Linkage disequilibrium might explain the correlated functional status among segregating V segments, but an unknown experimental factor could not be ruled out. A later analysis reported that several top co-occurrence clusters appeared linked to parvovirus B19, influenza, CMV and Epstein-Barr virus. Most TCR sequences were seen in very few donors, while some public TCRs were found in many individuals. A further reported finding was that TCR beta sequences accurately predicted the HLA-A and HLA-B alleles for most subjects in the first cohort. A few of the identified cytomegalovirus-associated TCR beta chains were confirmed in vitro to be specific for cytomegalovirus antigens. The classifier was reported to diagnose cytomegalovirus status with high specificity and sensitivity in both the original cohort and the validation cohort. The study gave a list of 150 to 200 TCR beta chains associated with cytomegalovirus. Because HLA typing was missing for some donors at each locus, association tests included only the typed subset. In a later analysis, over 15,000 TCR beta sequences were associated with specific HLA alleles at a false discovery rate of 0.05. A later analysis found that HLA-associated TCR beta chains were more clonally expanded and had lower generation probabilities than equally common non-associated chains. This cohort had only TCR beta chains sequenced, and the lack of alpha or paired-chain data limited which features could be detected. According to the authors, the approach could potentially be generalized to other disease states and immunological phenotypes. An association between a missense DCLRE1C variant and V-gene and J-gene trimming of TCR beta chains was found in a later genetic analysis and replicated in an independent cohort. In a later analysis, TCR association rates were found to vary across HLA loci, with the most associated TCRs seen for DRB1 alleles and the fewest for HLA-C alleles. A later genetic analysis reported fewer N-insertions in productive TCRs among donors in an Asian-associated ancestry cluster than the roughly 620-donor mean. CMV serostatus was the only immune exposure information available for the cohort. Because counts were too low, seventeen rarely observed V segments, including chromosome 9 orphons, were left out of the earlier analysis of some 640 of the donors. The presence/absence analyses assumed that sequencing depth was roughly uniform across donors, and that assumption may not be true. In an earlier analysis of about 600 of the donors, most TCR beta V segments appeared in productive rearrangements about 90% or about 30% of the time, broadly matching IMGT annotations. Assigning TCR associations to individual alleles was difficult when HLA alleles, especially DR and DQ, strongly co-occurred. A cluster of highly shared sequence variants was judged likely to represent a technical artifact of the sequencing pipeline.

The sequencing sample was made of PBMCs. This TCR was sampled from a woman under 40 in good health and CMV-seropositive.

The nucleotide sequence is given as TGTGCCAGCAGCTTAAGAGGGATGAGCGCAGATACGCAGTATTTT. This translates into CASSLRGMSADTQYF. The V and J segments used are TRBV7-9 and TRBJ2-3; the D segment could be TRBD2, given 5 matching bases. V lost 2 bases and J lost 4 bases; the stretch between them is 13 bases long. The CDR3 sequence holds 15 residues, the cysteine and phenylalanine included. Here the CDR3 DNA is all that survives: 45 bases in frame from base 1. CDR1 is given as SEHNR and CDR2 as FQNEAQ, both from the germline V gene (reference sequence).